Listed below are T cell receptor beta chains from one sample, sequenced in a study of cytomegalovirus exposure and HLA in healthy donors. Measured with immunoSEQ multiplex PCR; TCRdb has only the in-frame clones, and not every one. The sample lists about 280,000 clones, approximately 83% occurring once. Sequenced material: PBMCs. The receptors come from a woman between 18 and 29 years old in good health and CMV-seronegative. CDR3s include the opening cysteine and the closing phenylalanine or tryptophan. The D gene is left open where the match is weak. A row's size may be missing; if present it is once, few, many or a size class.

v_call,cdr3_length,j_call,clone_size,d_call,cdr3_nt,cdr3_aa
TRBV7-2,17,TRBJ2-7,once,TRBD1,TGTGCCAGCAGCTTATGGGAGTGGGGGACAGCCACCTACGAGCAGTACTTC,CASSLWEWGTATYEQYF
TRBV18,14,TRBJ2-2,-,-,TGTGCCAGCTCATCTCGACAGCACACCGGGGAGCTGTTTTTT,CASSSRQHTGELFF
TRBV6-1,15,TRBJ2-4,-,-,TGTGCCAGCAGCCAACCGCGGGGTGCCAAAAACATTCAGTACTTC,CASSQPRGAKNIQYF
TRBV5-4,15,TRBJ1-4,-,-,TGTGCCAGCAGCTTGCGTTTCCCGGGGGATGAAAAACTGTTTTTT,CASSLRFPGDEKLFF
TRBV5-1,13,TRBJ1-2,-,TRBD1,TGCGCCAGCAGCTTGGACAGGGGATATGGCTACACCTTC,CASSLDRGYGYTF
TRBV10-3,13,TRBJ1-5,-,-,TGTGCTTCATCGAGACAGCCAAATCAGCCCCAGCATTTT,CASSRQPNQPQHF
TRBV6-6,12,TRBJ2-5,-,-,TGTGCCAGCAGTTACCCCACTGAGACCCAGTACTTC,CASSYPTETQYF
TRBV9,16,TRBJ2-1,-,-,TGTGCCAGCAGCGGGGCCGGAGGGACCGCATACAATGAGCAGTTCTTC,CASSGAGGTAYNEQFF
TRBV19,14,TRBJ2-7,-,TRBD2,TGTGCCAGTAGTACCGGGACTAGGACCTACGAGCAGTACTTC,CASSTGTRTYEQYF
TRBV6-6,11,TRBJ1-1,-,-,TGTGCCAGCAGTTACCAGATTGAAGCTTTCTTT,CASSYQIEAFF
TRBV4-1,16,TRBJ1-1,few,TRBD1,TGCGCCAGCAGCCATGATACGAGACAGGGGGCCGGTGAAGCTTTCTTT,CASSHDTRQGAGEAFF
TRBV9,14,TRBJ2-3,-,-,TGTGCCAGCAGCACTCGACAGGCTTCGGATACGCAGTATTTT,CASSTRQASDTQYF
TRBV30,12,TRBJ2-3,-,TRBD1,TGTGCCTTACAGGGGGCAACAGATACGCAGTATTTT,CALQGATDTQYF
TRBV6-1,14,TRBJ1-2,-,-,TGTGCCAGCAGTGAAGATAACATCGACAGGGGCTACACCTTC,CASSEDNIDRGYTF
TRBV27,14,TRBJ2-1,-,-,TGTGCCAGCAGCCCCCTTAGAAGGGGGAATGAGCAGTTCTTC,CASSPLRRGNEQFF
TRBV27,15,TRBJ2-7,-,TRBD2,TGTGCCAGCAGATTCGGGACTAGCGGGACCTACGAGCAGTACTTC,CASRFGTSGTYEQYF
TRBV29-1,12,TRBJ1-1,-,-,TGCAGCGTTTGGACACAGAACACTGAAGCTTTCTTT,CSVWTQNTEAFF
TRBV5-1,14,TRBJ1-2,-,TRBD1,TGCGCCAGCAGCTTAACCGGGACAGACTATGGCTACACCTTC,CASSLTGTDYGYTF
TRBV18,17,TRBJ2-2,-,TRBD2,TGTGCCAGCTCACCTATAGGTAGCGGGGGCATCACCGGGGAGCTGTTTTTT,CASSPIGSGGITGELFF
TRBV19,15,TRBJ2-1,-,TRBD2,TGTGCCAGTAGGGTTAGCGGGGGAAACTACAATGAGCAGTTCTTC,CASRVSGGNYNEQFF
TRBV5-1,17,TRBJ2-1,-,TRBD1,TGCGCCAGCAGCTTGGCAAGCTCGAGACAGGGAAGAAATGAGCAGTTCTTC,CASSLASSRQGRNEQFF
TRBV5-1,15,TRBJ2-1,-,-,TGCGCCAGCAGCTTGGTGGTAGCGGACTACAATGAGCAGTTCTTC,CASSLVVADYNEQFF
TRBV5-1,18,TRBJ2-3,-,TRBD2,TGCGCCAGCAGCTTCTCTCCCGGGACTAGCGGCATCACAGATACGCAGTATTTT,CASSFSPGTSGITDTQYF
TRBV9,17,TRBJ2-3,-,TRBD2,TGTGCCAGCAGCGCCGCTTGGGGCGGGGGGAACACAGATACGCAGTATTTT,CASSAAWGGGNTDTQYF
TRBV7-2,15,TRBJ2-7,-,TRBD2,TGTGCCAGCAGCTTAGAGCATCAGCGGGGGTGGGAGCAGTACTTC,CASSLEHQRGWEQYF
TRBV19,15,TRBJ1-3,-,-,TGTGCCAGTAGTATAAGCCCCTACTCTGGAAACACCATATATTTT,CASSISPYSGNTIYF
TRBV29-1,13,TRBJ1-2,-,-,TGCAGCGCCTTAGCGGGCTCTAGCTATGGCTACACCTTC,CSALAGSSYGYTF
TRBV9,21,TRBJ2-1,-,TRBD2,TGTGCCAGCAGCTCACCTATGCAGGCTAGCGGGAGCTTGAGCTCCTACAATGAGCAGTTCTTC,CASSSPMQASGSLSSYNEQFF
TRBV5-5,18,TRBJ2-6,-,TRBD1,TGTGCCAGCAGCTCGCGGGGACAGGGGTTCTCTGGGGCCAACGTCCTGACTTTC,CASSSRGQGFSGANVLTF
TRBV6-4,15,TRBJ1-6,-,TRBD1,TGTGCCAGCAGTGCCGGGACAGGGGTTAATTCACCCCTCCACTTT,CASSAGTGVNSPLHF
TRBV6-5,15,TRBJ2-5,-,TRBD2,TGTGCCAGCACCCTAGCGGGGGGGCCAGTGGAGACCCAGTACTTC,CASTLAGGPVETQYF
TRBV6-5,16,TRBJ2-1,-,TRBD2,TGTGCCAGCAGTTACTCGCAAGCGGGGGGGCCCGATGAGCAGTTCTTC,CASSYSQAGGPDEQFF